This T cell receptor beta chain was obtained from a study of cytomegalovirus exposure and HLA in healthy donors. This CDR3 is built from 16 residues. V lost 3 bases and J 0 bases, leaving 14 bases between the germline ends. Germline CDR1 is LNHDA and CDR2 is SQIVND (reference sequence). The repertoire was sequenced with immunoSEQ multiplex PCR; TCRdb's copy has only in-frame clones and lacks some. Among some 110,000 clones listed, around nine tenths were seen once. This chain uses TRBV19 with TRBJ1-1; D perhaps matches TRBD1 (5 bases). The sequencing input was PBMCs. This clonotype was obtained from a man aged 18 to 35 in good health and CMV-seropositive. This CDR3 reads CASSIAGPPMNTEAFF. The CDR3 DNA reads TGTGCCAGTAGTATTGCAGGGCCTCCTATGAACACTGAAGCTTTCTTT.